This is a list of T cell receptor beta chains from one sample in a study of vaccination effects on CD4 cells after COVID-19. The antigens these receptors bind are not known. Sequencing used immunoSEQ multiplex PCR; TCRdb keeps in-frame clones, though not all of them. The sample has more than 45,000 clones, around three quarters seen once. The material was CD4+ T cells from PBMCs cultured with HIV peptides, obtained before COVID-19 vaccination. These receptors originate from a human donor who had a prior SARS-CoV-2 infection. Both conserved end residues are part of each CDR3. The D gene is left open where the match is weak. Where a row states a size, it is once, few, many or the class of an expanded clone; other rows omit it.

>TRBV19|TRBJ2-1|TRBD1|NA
CASSQPPGQRYNEQFF
TGTGCCAGTAGCCAACCGCCGGGACAGCGTTACAATGAGCAGTTCTTC
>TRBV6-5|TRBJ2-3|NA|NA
CASSYSNQQSTDTQYF
TGTGCCAGCAGTTACTCGAACCAGCAAAGCACAGATACGCAGTATTTT
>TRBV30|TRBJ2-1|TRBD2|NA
CAWSVGSGAYNEQFF
TGTGCCTGGAGTGTGGGTAGCGGGGCCTACAATGAGCAGTTCTTC
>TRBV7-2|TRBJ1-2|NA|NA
CASNGDRSYGYTF
TGTGCCAGCAATGGAGACCGATCCTATGGCTACACCTTC
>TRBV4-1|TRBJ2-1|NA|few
CASSQGQGSWNEQFF
TGCGCCAGCAGCCAAGGCCAGGGGAGTTGGAATGAGCAGTTCTTC
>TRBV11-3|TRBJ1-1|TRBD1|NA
CASSTGQGGLWDTEAFF
TGTGCCAGCAGCACGGGACAGGGCGGATTATGGGACACTGAAGCTTTCTTT
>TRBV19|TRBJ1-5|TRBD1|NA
CASSIKEGARSNQPQHF
TGTGCCAGTAGTATAAAGGAGGGGGCACGGAGCAATCAGCCCCAGCATTTT
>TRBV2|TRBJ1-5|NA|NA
CASSVSVSAFGSNQPQHF
TGTGCCAGCAGTGTTTCGGTTTCGGCGTTCGGCAGCAATCAGCCCCAGCATTTT
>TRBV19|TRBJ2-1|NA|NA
CASSGVRASSYNEQFF
TGTGCCAGTAGTGGGGTCCGAGCTAGCTCCTACAATGAGCAGTTCTTC
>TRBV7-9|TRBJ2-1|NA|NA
CASTPPIPYNEQFF
TGTGCCAGCACCCCTCCGATTCCCTACAATGAGCAGTTCTTC
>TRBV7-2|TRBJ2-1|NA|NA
CASSLGLYNEQFF
TGTGCCAGCAGCTTAGGTCTGTACAATGAGCAGTTCTTC
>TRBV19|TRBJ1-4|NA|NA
CASRVGGHKYEKLFF
TGTGCCAGTAGGGTTGGGGGACATAAATATGAAAAACTGTTTTTT
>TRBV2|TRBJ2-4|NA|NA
CASSTLAKNIQYF
TGTGCCAGCAGTACGTTAGCCAAAAACATTCAGTACTTC
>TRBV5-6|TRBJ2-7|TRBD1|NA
CASLKDVSDRASYEQYF
TGTGCCAGCCTTAAGGACGTCTCCGACAGGGCCTCCTACGAGCAGTACTTC
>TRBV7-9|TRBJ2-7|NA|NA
CASSYSGRPYEQYF
TGTGCCAGCAGCTACTCGGGACGCCCTTACGAGCAGTACTTC
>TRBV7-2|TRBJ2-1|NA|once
CASSWRDLSYNEQFF
TGTGCCAGCAGCTGGAGGGACCTTTCCTACAATGAGCAGTTCTTC
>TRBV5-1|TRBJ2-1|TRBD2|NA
CASSFAGVGSYNEQFF
TGCGCCAGCAGCTTCGCGGGAGTAGGGTCCTACAATGAGCAGTTCTTC
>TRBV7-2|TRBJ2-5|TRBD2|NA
CASSLRWSGGQETQYF
TGTGCCAGCAGCTTACGATGGTCGGGAGGCCAAGAGACCCAGTACTTC
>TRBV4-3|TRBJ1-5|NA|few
CASSQDSWQLNQPQHF
TGCGCCAGCAGCCAAGATTCGTGGCAGCTCAATCAGCCCCAGCATTTT
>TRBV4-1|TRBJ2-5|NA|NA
CASSHPLETQYF
TGCGCCAGCAGCCACCCACTAGAGACCCAGTACTTC
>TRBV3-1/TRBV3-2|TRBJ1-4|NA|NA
CASSQDRGSEKLFF
TGTGCCAGCAGCCAAGATCGGGGAAGTGAAAAACTGTTTTTT
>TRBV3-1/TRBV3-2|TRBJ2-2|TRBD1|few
CASSLRTGITGELFF
TGTGCCAGCAGCCTCCGGACAGGGATCACCGGGGAGCTGTTTTTT
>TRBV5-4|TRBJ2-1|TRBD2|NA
CASSALAGETEQFF
TGTGCCAGCAGCGCCCTTGCGGGAGAAACTGAGCAGTTCTTC
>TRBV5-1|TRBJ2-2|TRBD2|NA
CASSLAAGGISGELFF
TGCGCCAGCAGCTTGGCTGCGGGGGGGATCAGCGGGGAGCTGTTTTTT
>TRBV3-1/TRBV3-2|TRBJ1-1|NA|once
CASSQDLSNTEAFF
TGTGCCAGCAGCCAAGATTTGAGCAACACTGAAGCTTTCTTT
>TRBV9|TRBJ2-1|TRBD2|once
CASSVRTGTSGTVNNEQFF
TGTGCCAGCAGCGTCAGAACCGGGACTAGCGGGACGGTTAACAATGAGCAGTTCTTC
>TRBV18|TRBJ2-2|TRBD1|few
CASSPSGQGAWTGELFF
TGTGCCAGCTCACCATCCGGACAGGGGGCATGGACCGGGGAGCTGTTTTTT
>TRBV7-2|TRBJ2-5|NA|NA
CASSTRDYQETQYF
TGTGCCAGCAGCACCCGGGACTACCAAGAGACCCAGTACTTC
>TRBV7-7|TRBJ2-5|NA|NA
CASSSSPGETQYF
TGTGCTAGCAGCTCCTCCCCGGGGGAGACCCAGTACTTC
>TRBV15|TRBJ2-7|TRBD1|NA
CATSRGTGWSYEQYF
TGTGCCACCAGCAGGGGGACAGGGTGGTCCTACGAGCAGTACTTC
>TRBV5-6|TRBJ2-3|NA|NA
CASSNRDTQYF
TGTGCCAGCAGCAACAGAGATACGCAGTATTTT
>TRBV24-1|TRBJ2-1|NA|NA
CATSDSQVGQQQFF
TGTGCCACCAGTGATTCCCAAGTCGGCCAGCAGCAGTTCTTC
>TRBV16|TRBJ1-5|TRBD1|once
CASSQNRGGQPQHF
TGTGCCAGCAGCCAAAACAGGGGCGGGCAGCCCCAGCATTTT
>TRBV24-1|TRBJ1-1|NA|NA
CATSDPSGGTEAFF
TGTGCCACCAGTGACCCTTCAGGAGGCACTGAAGCTTTCTTT
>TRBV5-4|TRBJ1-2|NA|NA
CASSLGGVTGYGYTF
TGTGCCAGCAGCTTGGGGGGGGTAACGGGCTATGGCTACACCTTC
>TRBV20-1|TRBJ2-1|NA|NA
CSASRVGEAYNEQFF
TGCAGTGCTAGTAGGGTGGGAGAGGCCTACAATGAGCAGTTCTTC
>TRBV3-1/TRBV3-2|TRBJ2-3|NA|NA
CASSQRPSLTQYF
TGTGCCAGCAGCCAAAGACCTTCCCTTACGCAGTATTTT
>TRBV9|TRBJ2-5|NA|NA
CASSVGFWASYQETQYF
TGTGCCAGCAGCGTAGGGTTCTGGGCATCGTACCAAGAGACCCAGTACTTC
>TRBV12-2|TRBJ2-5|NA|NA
CASRLPHKTEGAWGTQYF
TGTGCAAGTCGCTTACCGCACAAGACGGAAGGGGCCTGGGGGACCCAGTACTTC
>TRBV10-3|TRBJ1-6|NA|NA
CAIRDNYNSPLHF
TGTGCCATCAGGGACAACTATAATTCACCCCTCCACTTT
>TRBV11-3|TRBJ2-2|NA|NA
CASSIRDPGELFF
TGTGCCAGCAGCATAAGGGATCCCGGGGAGCTGTTTTTT
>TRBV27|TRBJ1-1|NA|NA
CASSPPPGLQMNTEAFF
TGTGCCAGCAGCCCTCCTCCGGGCCTCCAGATGAACACTGAAGCTTTCTTT
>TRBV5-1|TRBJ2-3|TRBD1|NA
CASKAGQGDYGDTQYF
TGCGCCAGCAAAGCGGGACAGGGGGACTACGGAGATACGCAGTATTTT
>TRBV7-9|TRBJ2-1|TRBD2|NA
CASSRLYSGNYEQFF
TGTGCCAGCAGCCGATTATATAGCGGGAACTATGAGCAGTTCTTC
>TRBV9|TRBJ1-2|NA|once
CASSGGAGALYGYTF
TGTGCCAGCAGCGGAGGGGCAGGTGCCCTCTATGGCTACACCTTC
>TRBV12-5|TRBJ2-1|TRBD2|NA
CASGLVGGLAPFF
TGTGCTAGTGGTTTGGTGGGAGGGTTGGCCCCGTTCTTC